The 13 T cell receptor beta chains below were found in one sample sequenced in a study of blood T cell repertoires in COVID-19 (dated by TCRdb to 2018 to 2021). Library preparation employed the immunoSEQ multiplex PCR assay. TCRdb limited this immuneACCESS table to in-frame rearrangements with V and J called. A share of clones is missing; checked studies link under half to unresolved V genes, and the rest is unexplained. The sample profile shows some 220,000 clones; about 85% of them were found once. Around 5.5% of the sample comes from the top ten. Input material: peripheral blood. The receptor set was obtained from a woman in her sixties or seventies who had recovered from COVID-19.

This chain connects TRBV6-2 or TRBV6-3 to TRBJ2-7; 9 nucleotides agree with TRBD1. CDR1 and CDR2 from the germline V gene are MNHEY and SVGEGT. V shed 5 bases, J shed 1 base, and the junction held 9 bases outside the gene matches. This CDR3 contains 16 residues. Here the CDR3 DNA reads TGTGCCAGCAGTGACCCGGGACAGGGTGGATCCTACGAGCAGTACTTC. Translation: CASSDPGQGGSYEQYF.

The J gene is TRBJ1-4, the V gene TRBV2, with TRBD1 matching over 9 bases. From germline, CDR1 is SNHLY and CDR2 FYNNEI. V gave up 8 bases and J gave up 3 bases; unmatched junction bases: 4. The CDR3 loop spans 14 amino acids. The CDR3 loop reads CASGGTGSNEKLFF. Written as DNA, the CDR3 is TGTGCCAGCGGGGGGACAGGGTCTAATGAAAAACTGTTTTTT.

The CDR3 region is CASSLGSHANEKLFF. The CDR3 DNA reads TGTGCCAGCAGTTTAGGGAGTCATGCTAATGAAAAACTGTTTTTT. The chain links TRBV28 to TRBJ1-4, with unresolved D. The V end was cut by 2 bases, the J end by 3 bases, with 10 bases between. This CDR3 has 15 amino acids. CDR1 and CDR2 from the germline V gene are MDHEN and SYDVKM.

The V call is TRBV18, the J call TRBJ2-1; D is unclear. Between the trimmed V and J ends, which lost 3 bases and 8 bases, there was a span of 5 bases. Germline loops: CDR1 KGHSH, CDR2 LQKENI. The CDR3 is made up of 11 amino acids. The CDR3 region has the DNA TGTGCCAGCTCACCGGGCGATGAGCAGTTCTTC. Its translation is CASSPGDEQFF.

This clone was detected only once. The chain combines TRBV19 with TRBJ2-1; 7 positions match TRBD1. The J segment lost 4 bases and the V segment lost 9 bases, leaving 15 bases of the junction unmatched. The CDR3 length is 16 residues. Germline-derived CDR1 and CDR2 are LNHDA and SQIVND (reference sequence). CDR3 region: CASRPSSGTVYNEQFF. The CDR3 nucleotides are TGTGCCAGCAGACCAAGCTCTGGGACAGTGTACAATGAGCAGTTCTTC.

Regarding this clone: The junction departs from the called germline gene at one end, perhaps through a read error. The chain combines TRBV7-2 with TRBJ2-3; no firm D call. Germline CDR1 SGHTA, CDR2 FQGNSA. This CDR3 has 11 residues. Here the CDR3 DNA reads TGTGCAAGCAGCCCGACAGATACGCAGTATTTT. Translation gives CASSPTDTQYF.

This clone has just a few counts. Other nucleotide sequences in the sample specify the same CDR3. The V and J genes are TRBV20-1 and TRBJ2-7, with a weak D call TRBD1 (6 bases). CDR3 length equals 13 residues. Per the germline V gene, CDR1 is DFQATT and CDR2 is SNEGSKA (reference sequence). The germline V and J ends were trimmed by 3 bases and 3 bases, with 12 bases remaining between them. Written as DNA, the CDR3 is TGCAGTGCTAGTGGCAGGGGTCGCTACGAGCAGTACTTC. It yields the protein CSASGRGRYEQYF.

The chain has TRBV10-3 and TRBJ1-2; 9 bases are shared with TRBD1. CDR1 is ENHRY, CDR2 SYGVKD, per germline. CDR3 length: 11 residues. Losses at the gene ends were 10 bases for V and 6 bases for J; bases not matched to a gene: 3. CDR3 region: CATGQGNGYTF. CDR3 bases: TGTGCCACCGGACAGGGGAATGGCTACACCTTC.

The gene calls are TRBV7-9 and TRBJ1-3; TRBD1 aligns across 9 bases. Germline CDR1 SEHNR, CDR2 FQNEAQ (reference sequence). Germline trimming cut 5 bases from V and 2 bases from J; bases unmatched to any gene: 7. The CDR3 has 16 residues. The CDR3 is CASSPPGQGTGNTIYF. In DNA, the CDR3 is TGTGCCAGCAGCCCGCCGGGACAGGGTACTGGAAACACCATATATTTT.

V is TRBV6-1 and J is TRBJ2-3; no clear D. With 2 bases removed from V and 1 base from J, the gap between germline ends came to 4 bases. Germline V gene data show CDR1 as MNHNS and CDR2 as SASEGT. This CDR3 region has 13 residues. DNA of the CDR3: TGTGCCAGCAGTGAACAGGGCACAGATACGCAGTATTTT. Its protein product is CASSEQGTDTQYF.

This chain connects TRBV18 to TRBJ2-3; D may be TRBD2 (6 bases). The V end lost 2 bases, the J end lost 0 bases, and 9 bases lay between the germline ends. The CDR3 totals 15 residues. Germline lookup yields CDR1 KGHSH and CDR2 LQKENI. The CDR3 nucleotides are TGTGCCAGCTCACCATACGGGGGAAGCACAGATACGCAGTATTTT. Residues: CASSPYGGSTDTQYF.

Written as DNA, the CDR3 is TGCGCCAGCAGCCGAGACAGGGGACCTCCAACTGAAGCTTTCTTT. Residues: CASSRDRGPPTEAFF. The J gene is TRBJ1-1, the V gene TRBV4-1; 8 positions agree with TRBD1. Trimming at V came to 4 bases and at J to 5 bases, leaving 9 bases not matched to a gene. This CDR3 has 15 amino acids. The germline gives CDR1 MGHRA, CDR2 YSYEKL.

The CDR3 DNA reads TGCGCCAGCAGGACAGGGGGGTCTACCGGGGAGCTGTTTTTT. Its translation: CASRTGGSTGELFF. The chain joins TRBV5-1 to TRBJ2-2, with 9 positions matching TRBD1. CDR1 and CDR2 from the germline V gene are SGHRS and YFSETQ. V dropped 5 bases and J dropped 5; count of bases not matched to a gene: 4. The CDR3 extends over 14 amino acids.